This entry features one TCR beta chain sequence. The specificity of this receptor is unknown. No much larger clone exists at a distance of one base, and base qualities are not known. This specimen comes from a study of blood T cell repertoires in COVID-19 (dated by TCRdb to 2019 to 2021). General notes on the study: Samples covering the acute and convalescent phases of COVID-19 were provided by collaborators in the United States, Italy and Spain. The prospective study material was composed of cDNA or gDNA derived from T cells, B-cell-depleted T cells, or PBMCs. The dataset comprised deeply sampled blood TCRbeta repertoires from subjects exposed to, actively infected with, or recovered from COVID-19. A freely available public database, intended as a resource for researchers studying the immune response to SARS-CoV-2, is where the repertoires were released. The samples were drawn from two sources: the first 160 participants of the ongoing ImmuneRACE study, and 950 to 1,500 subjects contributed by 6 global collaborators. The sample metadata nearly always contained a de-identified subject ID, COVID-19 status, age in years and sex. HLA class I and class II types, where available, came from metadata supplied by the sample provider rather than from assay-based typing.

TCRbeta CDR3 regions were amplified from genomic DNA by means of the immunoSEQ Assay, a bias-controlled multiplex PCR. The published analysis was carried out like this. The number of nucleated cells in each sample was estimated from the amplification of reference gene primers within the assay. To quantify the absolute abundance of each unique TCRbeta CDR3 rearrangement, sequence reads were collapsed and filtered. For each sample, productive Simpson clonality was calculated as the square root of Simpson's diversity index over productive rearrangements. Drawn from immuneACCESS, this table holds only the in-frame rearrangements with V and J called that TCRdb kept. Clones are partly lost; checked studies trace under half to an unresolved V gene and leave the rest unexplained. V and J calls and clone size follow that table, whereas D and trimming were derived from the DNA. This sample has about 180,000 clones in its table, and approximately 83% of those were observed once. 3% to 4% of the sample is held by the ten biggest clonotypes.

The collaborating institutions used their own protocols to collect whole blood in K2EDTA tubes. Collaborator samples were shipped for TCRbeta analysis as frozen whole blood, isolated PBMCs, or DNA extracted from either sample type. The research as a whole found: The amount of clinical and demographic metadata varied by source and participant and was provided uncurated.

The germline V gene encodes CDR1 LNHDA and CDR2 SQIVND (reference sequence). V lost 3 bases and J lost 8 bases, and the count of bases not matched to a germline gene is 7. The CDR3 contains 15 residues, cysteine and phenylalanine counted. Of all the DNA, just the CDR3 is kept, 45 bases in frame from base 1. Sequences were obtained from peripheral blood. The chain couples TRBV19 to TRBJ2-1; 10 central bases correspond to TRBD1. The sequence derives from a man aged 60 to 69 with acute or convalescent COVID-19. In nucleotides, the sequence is TGTGCCAGTAGTATCGGTGGGACAGGGGTGTATGAGCAGTTCTTC. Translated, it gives CASSIGGTGVYEQFF.